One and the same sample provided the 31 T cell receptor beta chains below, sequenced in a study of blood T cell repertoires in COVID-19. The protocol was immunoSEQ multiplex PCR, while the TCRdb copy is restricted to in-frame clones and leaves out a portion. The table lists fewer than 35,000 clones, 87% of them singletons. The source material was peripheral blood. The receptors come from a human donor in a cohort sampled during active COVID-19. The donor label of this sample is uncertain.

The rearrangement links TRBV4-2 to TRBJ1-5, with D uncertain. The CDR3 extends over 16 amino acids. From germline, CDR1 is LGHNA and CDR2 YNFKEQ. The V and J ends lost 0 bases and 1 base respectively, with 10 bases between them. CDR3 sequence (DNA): TGTGCCAGCAGCCAAGATAACTGGTCGAGCAATCAGCCCCAGCATTTT. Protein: CASSQDNWSSNQPQHF.

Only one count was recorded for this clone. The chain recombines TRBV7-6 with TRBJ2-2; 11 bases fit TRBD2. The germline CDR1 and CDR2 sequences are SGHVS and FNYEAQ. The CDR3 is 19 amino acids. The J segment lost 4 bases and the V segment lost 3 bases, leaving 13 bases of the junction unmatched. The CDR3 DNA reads TGTGCCAGCAGCTTTATCCGGCAGACTAGCGGGGCTCGCACCGGGGAGCTGTTTTTT. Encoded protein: CASSFIRQTSGARTGELFF.

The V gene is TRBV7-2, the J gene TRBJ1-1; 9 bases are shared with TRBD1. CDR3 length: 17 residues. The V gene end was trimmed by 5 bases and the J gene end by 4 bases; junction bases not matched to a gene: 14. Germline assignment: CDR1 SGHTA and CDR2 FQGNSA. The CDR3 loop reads CASSTWGQGGSGTEAFF. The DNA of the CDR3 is TGTGCCAGCAGCACCTGGGGACAGGGCGGTTCGGGCACTGAAGCTTTCTTT.

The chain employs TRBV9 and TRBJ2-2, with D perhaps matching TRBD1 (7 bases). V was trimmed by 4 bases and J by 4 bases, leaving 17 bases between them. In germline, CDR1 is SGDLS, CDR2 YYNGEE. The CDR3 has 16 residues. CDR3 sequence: CASSQGGGASTGELFF. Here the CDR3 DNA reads TGTGCCAGCAGCCAGGGGGGTGGGGCGAGCACCGGGGAGCTGTTTTTT.

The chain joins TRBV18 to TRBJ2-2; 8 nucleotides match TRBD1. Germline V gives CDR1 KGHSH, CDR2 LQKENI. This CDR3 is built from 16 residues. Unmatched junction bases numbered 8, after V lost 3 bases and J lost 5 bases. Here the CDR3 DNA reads TGTGCCAGCTCACCGCGGAGCCAGGGGGCGACCGGGGAGCTGTTTTTT. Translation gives CASSPRSQGATGELFF.

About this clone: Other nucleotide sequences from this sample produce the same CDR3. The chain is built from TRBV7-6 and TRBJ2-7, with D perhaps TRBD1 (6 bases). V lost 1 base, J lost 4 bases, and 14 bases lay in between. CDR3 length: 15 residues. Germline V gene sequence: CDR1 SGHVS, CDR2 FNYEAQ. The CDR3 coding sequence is TGTGCCAGCAGCTTAGAAACAGGGAAGAGGTACGAGCAGTACTTC. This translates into CASSLETGKRYEQYF.

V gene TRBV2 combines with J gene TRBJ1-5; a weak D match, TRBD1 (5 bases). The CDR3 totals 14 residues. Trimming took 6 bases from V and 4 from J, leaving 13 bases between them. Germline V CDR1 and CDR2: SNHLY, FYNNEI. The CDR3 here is CASSGRVRNQPQHF. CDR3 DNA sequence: TGTGCCAGCAGCGGCAGGGTAAGAAATCAGCCCCAGCATTTT.

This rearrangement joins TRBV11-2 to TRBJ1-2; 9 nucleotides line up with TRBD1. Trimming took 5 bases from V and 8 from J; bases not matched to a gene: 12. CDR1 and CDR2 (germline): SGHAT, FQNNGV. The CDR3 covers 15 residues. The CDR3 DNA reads TGTGCCAGCAGCCTATTCCGGGACAGGGTGGGGGGCTACACCTTC. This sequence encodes CASSLFRDRVGGYTF. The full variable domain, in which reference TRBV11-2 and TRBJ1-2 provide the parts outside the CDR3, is EAGVAQSPRYKIIEKRQSVAFWCNPISGHATLYWYQQILGQGPKLLIQFQNNGVVDDSQLPKDRFSAERLKGVDSTLKIQPAKLEDSAVYLCASSLFRDRVGGYTFGSGTRLTVV.

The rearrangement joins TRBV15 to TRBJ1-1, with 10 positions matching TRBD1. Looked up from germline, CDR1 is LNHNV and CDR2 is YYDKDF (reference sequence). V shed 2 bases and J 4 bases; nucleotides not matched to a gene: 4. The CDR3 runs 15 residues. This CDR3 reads CATSRRTGGSTEAFF. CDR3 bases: TGTGCCACCAGCAGACGGACAGGGGGAAGCACTGAAGCTTTCTTT.

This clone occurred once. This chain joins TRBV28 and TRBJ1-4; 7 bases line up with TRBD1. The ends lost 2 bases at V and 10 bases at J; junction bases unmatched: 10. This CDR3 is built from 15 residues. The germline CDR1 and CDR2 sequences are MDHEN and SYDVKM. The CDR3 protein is CASSLPGRGEAKLFF. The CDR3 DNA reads TGTGCCAGCAGTTTACCCGGCAGGGGGGAGGCAAAACTGTTTTTT.

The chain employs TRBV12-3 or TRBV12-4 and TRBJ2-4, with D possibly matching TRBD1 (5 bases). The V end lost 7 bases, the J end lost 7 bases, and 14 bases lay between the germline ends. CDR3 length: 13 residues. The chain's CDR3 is CASTTDSINIQYF. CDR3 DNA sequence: TGTGCCAGCACCACAGACAGCATCAACATTCAGTACTTC.

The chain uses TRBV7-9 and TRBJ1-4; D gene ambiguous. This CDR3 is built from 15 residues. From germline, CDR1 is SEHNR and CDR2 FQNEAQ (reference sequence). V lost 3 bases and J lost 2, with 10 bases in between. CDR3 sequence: CASSFAGGTNEKLFF. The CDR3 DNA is TGTGCCAGCAGCTTCGCTGGAGGGACTAATGAAAAACTGTTTTTT.

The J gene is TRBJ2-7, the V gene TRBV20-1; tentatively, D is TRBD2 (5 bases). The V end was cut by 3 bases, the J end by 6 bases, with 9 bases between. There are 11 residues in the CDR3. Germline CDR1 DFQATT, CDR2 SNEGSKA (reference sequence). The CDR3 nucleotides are TGCAGTGCTAGCGGGGTTAGCGAGCAGTACTTC. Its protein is CSASGVSEQYF.

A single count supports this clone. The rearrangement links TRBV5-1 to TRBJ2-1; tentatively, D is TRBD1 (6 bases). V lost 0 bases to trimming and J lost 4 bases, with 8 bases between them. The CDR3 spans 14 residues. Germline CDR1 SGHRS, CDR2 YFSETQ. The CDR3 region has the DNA TGCGCCAGCAGCTTGGGACAGGAGTACAATGAGCAGTTCTTC. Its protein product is CASSLGQEYNEQFF. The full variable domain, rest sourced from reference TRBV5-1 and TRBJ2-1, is KAGVTQTPRYLIKTRGQQVTLSCSPISGHRSVSWYQQTPGQGLQFLFEYFSETQRNKGNFPGRFSGRQFSNSRSEMNVSTLELGDSALYLCASSLGQEYNEQFFGPGTRLTVL.

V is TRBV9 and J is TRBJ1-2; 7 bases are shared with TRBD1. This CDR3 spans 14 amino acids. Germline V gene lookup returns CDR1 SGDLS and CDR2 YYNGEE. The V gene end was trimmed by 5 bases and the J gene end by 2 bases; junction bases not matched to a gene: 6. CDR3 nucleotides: TGTGCCAGCAGTAACGGACAGGCCAACTATGGCTACACCTTC. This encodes CASSNGQANYGYTF.

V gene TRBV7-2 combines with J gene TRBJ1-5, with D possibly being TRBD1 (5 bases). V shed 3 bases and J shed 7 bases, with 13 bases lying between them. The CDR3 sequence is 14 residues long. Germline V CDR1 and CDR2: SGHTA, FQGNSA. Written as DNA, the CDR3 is TGTGCCAGCAGCTTGGACGGGCAGGGACAGCCCCAGCATTTT. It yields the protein CASSLDGQGQPQHF.

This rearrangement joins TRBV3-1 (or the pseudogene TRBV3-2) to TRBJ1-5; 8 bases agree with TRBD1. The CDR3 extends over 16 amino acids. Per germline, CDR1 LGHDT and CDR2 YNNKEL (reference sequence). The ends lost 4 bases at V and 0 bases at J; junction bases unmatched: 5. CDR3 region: CASSPAGGLSNQPQHF. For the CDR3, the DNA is TGTGCCAGCAGCCCCGCAGGGGGCCTTAGCAATCAGCCCCAGCATTTT.

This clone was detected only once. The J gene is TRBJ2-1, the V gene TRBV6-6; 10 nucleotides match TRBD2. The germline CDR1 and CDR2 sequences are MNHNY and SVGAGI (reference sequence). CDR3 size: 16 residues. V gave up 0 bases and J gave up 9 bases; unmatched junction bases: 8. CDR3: CASSYSASGGAGEQFF. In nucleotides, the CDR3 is TGTGCCAGCAGTTACTCGGCAAGCGGGGGGGCCGGTGAGCAGTTCTTC.

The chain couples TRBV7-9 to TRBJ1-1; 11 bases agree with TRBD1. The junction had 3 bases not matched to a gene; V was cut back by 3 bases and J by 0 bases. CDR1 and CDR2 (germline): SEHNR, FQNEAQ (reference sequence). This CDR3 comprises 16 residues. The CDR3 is CASSLGTGGMNTEAFF. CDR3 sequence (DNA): TGTGCCAGCAGCTTGGGGACAGGGGGTATGAACACTGAAGCTTTCTTT.

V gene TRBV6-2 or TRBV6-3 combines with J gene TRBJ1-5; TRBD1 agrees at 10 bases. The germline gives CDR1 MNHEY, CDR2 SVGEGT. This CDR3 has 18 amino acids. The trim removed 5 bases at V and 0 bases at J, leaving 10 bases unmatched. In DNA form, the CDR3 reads TGTGCCAGCAGTACGGGACAGGGGCGAGTCTATAGCAATCAGCCCCAGCATTTT. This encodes CASSTGQGRVYSNQPQHF.

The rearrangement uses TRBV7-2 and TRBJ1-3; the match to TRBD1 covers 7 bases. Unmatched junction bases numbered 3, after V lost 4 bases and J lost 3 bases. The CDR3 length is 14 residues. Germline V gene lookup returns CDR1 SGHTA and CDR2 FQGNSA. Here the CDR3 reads CASSSRQGGNTIYF. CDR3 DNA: TGTGCCAGCAGCTCCCGACAGGGTGGAAACACCATATATTTT.

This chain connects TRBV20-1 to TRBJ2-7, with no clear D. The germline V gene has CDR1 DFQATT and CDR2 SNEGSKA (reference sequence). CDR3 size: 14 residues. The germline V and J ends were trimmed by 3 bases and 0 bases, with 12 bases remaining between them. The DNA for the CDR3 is TGCAGTGCTAGTATGCCATCGAGCTCCTACGAGCAGTACTTC. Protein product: CSASMPSSSYEQYF.

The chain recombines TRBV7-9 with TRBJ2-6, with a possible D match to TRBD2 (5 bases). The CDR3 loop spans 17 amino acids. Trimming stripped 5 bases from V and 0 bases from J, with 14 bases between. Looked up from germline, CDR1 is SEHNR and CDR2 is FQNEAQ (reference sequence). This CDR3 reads CASSLPGLGSGANVLTF. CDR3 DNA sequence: TGTGCCAGCAGCCTACCGGGATTGGGCTCTGGGGCCAACGTCCTGACTTTC.

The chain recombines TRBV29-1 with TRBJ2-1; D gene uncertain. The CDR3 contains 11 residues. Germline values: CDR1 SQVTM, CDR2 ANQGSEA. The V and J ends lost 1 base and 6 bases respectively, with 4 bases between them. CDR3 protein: CSVEGVNEQFF. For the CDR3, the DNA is TGCAGCGTTGAAGGCGTCAATGAGCAGTTCTTC.

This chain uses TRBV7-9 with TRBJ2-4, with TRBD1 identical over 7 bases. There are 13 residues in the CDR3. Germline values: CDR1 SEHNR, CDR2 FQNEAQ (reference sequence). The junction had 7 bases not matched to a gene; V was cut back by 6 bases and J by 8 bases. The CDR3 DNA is TGTGCCAGCAGACGGGACAGCGCCGACATTCAGTACTTC. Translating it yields CASRRDSADIQYF.

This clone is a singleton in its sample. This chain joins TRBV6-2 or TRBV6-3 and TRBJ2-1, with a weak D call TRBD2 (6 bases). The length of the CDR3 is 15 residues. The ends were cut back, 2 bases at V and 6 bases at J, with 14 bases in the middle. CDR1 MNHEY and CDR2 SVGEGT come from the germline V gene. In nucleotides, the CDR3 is TGTGCCAGCAGTTACCCGGGGGTGGGCCTCAATGAGCAGTTCTTC. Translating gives CASSYPGVGLNEQFF.

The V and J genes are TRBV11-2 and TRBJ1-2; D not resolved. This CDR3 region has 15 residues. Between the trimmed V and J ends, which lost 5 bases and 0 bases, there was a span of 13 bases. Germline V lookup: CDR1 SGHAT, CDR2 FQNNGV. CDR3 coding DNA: TGTGCCAGCAGCCCTTGGGAGTACTCTAACTATGGCTACACCTTC. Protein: CASSPWEYSNYGYTF.

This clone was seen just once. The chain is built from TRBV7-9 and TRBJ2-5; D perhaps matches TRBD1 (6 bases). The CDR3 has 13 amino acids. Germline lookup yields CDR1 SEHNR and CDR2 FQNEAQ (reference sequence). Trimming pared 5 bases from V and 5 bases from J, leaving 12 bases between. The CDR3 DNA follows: TGTGCCAGCAGCCTGGACAGCCCGGAGACCCAGTACTTC. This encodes CASSLDSPETQYF.

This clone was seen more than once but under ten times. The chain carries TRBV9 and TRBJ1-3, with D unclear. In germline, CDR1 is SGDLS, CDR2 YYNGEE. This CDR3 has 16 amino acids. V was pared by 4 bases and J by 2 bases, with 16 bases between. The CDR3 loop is CASSPIGGGPGNTIYF. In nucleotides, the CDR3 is TGTGCCAGCAGCCCGATTGGAGGAGGGCCTGGAAACACCATATATTTT.

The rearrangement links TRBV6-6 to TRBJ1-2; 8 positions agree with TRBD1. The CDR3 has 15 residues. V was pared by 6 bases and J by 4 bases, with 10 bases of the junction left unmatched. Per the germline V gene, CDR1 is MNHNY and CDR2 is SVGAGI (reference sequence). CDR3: CASSRGQGDSYGYTF. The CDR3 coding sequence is TGTGCCAGCAGCCGCGGACAGGGCGATTCCTATGGCTACACCTTC.

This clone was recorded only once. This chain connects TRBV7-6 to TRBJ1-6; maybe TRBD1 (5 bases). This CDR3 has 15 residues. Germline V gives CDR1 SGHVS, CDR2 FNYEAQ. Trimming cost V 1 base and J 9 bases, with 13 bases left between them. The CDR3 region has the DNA TGTGCCAGCAGCTTAGGTCGACAGTCCAGTTCACCCCTCCACTTT. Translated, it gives CASSLGRQSSSPLHF.